The 8 T cell receptor beta chains given below trace back to one sample, sequenced in a study of early T cells in non-severe SARS-CoV-2 infection. MiXCR, run by TCRdb on the 5' RACE reads, gives a single entry per CDR3 protein. Here the sample spans about 77,000 distinct CDR3 sequences, about a sixth being singletons. Sequencing input: whole blood. Receptors were obtained from an adult who was a healthcare worker with PCR-confirmed SARS-CoV-2 infection or an uninfected control (not recorded which).

This chain links TRBV18 with TRBJ2-1, with 8 bases identical to TRBD2. CDR1 and CDR2 (germline): KGHSH, LQKENI. The CDR3 loop spans 17 amino acids. Germline trimming cut 3 bases from V and 3 bases from J; bases unmatched to any gene: 10. CDR3 in amino acids: CASSPIGAGGVYNEQFF. CDR3 in DNA: TGTGCCAGCTCACCGATTGGGGCGGGAGGAGTCTACAATGAGCAGTTCTTC.

This chain connects TRBV11-3 to TRBJ2-7; D is possibly TRBD1 (6 bases). The CDR3 covers 15 residues. Germline V gene sequence: CDR1 SGHNT, CDR2 YENEEA. The V end was cut by 5 bases, the J end by 2 bases, with 16 bases between. In nucleotides, the CDR3 is TGTGCCAGCAGCGCGTCAGGGGTGGTGGCCTACGAGCAGTACTTC. Encoded protein: CASSASGVVAYEQYF.

The rearrangement joins TRBV5-5 to TRBJ2-7; a possible D gene is TRBD2 (6 bases). Germline values: CDR1 SGHKS, CDR2 YYEKEE (reference sequence). The CDR3 contains 16 residues. The V end was cut by 0 bases, the J end by 4 bases, with 17 bases between. The CDR3 region is CASSLELRGTGYEQYF. The CDR3 bases are TGTGCCAGCAGCTTGGAGCTCCGCGGGACGGGTTACGAGCAGTACTTC.

This clonotype was picked up a small number of times. The chain recombines TRBV14 with TRBJ2-1, with D perhaps matching TRBD2 (5 bases). CDR1 and CDR2 from the germline V gene are SGHDN and FVKESK. V lost 4 bases to trimming and J lost 9 bases, with 19 bases between them. The CDR3 loop spans 15 amino acids. Here the CDR3 reads CASSRRGGRGGEQFF. CDR3 DNA sequence: TGTGCCAGCAGCCGACGTGGCGGGCGCGGTGGTGAGCAGTTCTTC.

The genes are TRBV20-1 and TRBJ2-3; 9 positions agree with TRBD1. The V segment lost 1 base and the J segment 2 bases; nucleotides outside the gene matches: 4. The CDR3 spans 15 residues. Germline values: CDR1 DFQATT, CDR2 SNEGSKA (reference sequence). The CDR3 DNA follows: TGCAGTGCTAGAGTCGGGACAGGGATCACAGATACGCAGTATTTT. It encodes CSARVGTGITDTQYF.

The chain carries TRBV12-3 or TRBV12-4 and TRBJ2-7; weak D call: TRBD2 (6 bases). Trimming cost V 8 bases and J 2 bases, with 10 bases left between them. The CDR3 is made up of 12 amino acids. The CDR3 DNA reads as TGTGCCAGCGCTGCGGGGACCTACGAGCAGTACTTC. It encodes CASAAGTYEQYF.

This clonotype was observed a handful of times. This chain uses TRBV3-1 with TRBJ1-2; perhaps TRBD1 as D (5 bases). The CDR3 length is 14 residues. Per germline, CDR1 LGHDT and CDR2 YNNKEL (reference sequence). Trimming took 1 base from V and 8 from J, leaving 14 bases between them. CDR3 in amino acids: CASSQVGQAGGYTF. CDR3 DNA: TGTGCCAGCAGCCAAGTGGGGCAGGCCGGGGGCTACACCTTC.

The rearrangement uses TRBV7-9 and TRBJ2-7, with TRBD2 as a possible D gene (5 bases). The CDR3 has 14 residues. V was cut by 3 bases and J by 0 bases, with 9 bases left in between. Germline values: CDR1 SEHNR, CDR2 FQNEAQ (reference sequence). CDR3 nucleotides: TGTGCCAGCAGCTTCGAGGGAAGCTCCTACGAGCAGTACTTC. Its translation: CASSFEGSSYEQYF. Based on the CDR3 plus reference TRBV7-9 and TRBJ2-7, the full variable domain is DTGVSQNPRHKITKRGQNVTFRCDPISEHNRLYWYRQTLGQGPEFLTYFQNEAQLEKSRLLSDRFSAERPKGSFSTLEIQRTEQGDSAMYLCASSFEGSSYEQYFGPGTRLTVT.